The source of this T cell receptor (beta chain) is a study of shared clonotypes between healthy human individuals. The count of this clone is one. The method was immunoSEQ multiplex PCR; TCRdb's version includes in-frame clones alone and lacks a portion of them. The sample lists some 1.5 million clones, 98% seen once, with roughly 0.42% in the top ten. V lost 5 bases to trimming and J lost 3 bases; unmatched junction nucleotides: 5. Germline CDR1 and CDR2: LNHDA and SQIVND (reference sequence). The CDR3 extends over 14 amino acids. The chain couples TRBV19 to TRBJ1-1; TRBD1 aligns across 8 bases. This sequence was found in a young man in good health. The sample was naive CD4+ T cells sorted from blood. Sample subset: CD45RA+ positively selected. This CDR3 reads CASSVTGVDTEAFF. The CDR3 region has the DNA TGTGCCAGTAGTGTGACAGGGGTGGACACTGAAGCTTTCTTT.